This TCR beta chain was sequenced during a study of cytomegalovirus exposure and HLA in healthy donors. All donors participated as healthy donors of bone marrow. The PCR had 60 Vbeta and 13 Jbeta primers. Some clones are missing from TCRdb's copy, which holds only in-frame ones; the method was immunoSEQ multiplex PCR. The data hold 130,000 to 150,000 clones, with roughly three quarters observed a single time. The germline V gene has CDR1 GTSNPN and CDR2 SVGIG (reference sequence). The CDR3 has 21 amino acids. The V end lost 3 bases, the J end lost 2 bases, and 34 bases lay between the germline ends. As concerns this clone: Its antigen remains unidentified.

Overall study results and limits: A later analysis revealed that TCR association rates differed between HLA loci, peaking at DRB1 and bottoming out at HLA-C. The records held CMV serostatus as the only immune exposure information. Most of the TCR beta V segments (in an earlier analysis) were productive either about 87% or about 30% of the time.

J is TRBJ2-5 and V is TRBV30; D may be TRBD1 (7 bases). The sequenced sample was PBMCs. The receptor was derived from a man aged 55 to 70 in good health and CMV-seronegative. CDR3 nucleotides: TGTGCCTGGAGGGGATTTAGACAGGGAGGCCTGGAGGCGGGATGGCAAGAGACCCAGTACTTC. Protein sequence: CAWRGFRQGGLEAGWQETQYF.